Below, 9 T cell receptor beta chains from the same sample are listed, as sequenced in a study of graft-versus-host responses after intestinal transplantation. Their cognate antigens are unknown. Generated by immunoSEQ multiplex PCR, the TCRdb table keeps only in-frame clones and is missing some. The table lists about 110,000 clones, about 93% of them singletons, with 0.4% to 0.65% in the top ten. The source material was unstimulated CD8+ T cells sorted from spleen or lymph node cells, sampled before intestinal transplant. These receptors were collected from a human donor who received an intestinal transplant.

This chain uses TRBV10-3 with TRBJ1-3; weak D call: TRBD1 (5 bases). Deletions cut 8 bases from V and 0 bases from J, with 17 bases between. The CDR3 has 16 amino acids. Per germline, CDR1 ENHRY and CDR2 SYGVKD. Here the CDR3 DNA reads TGTGCCATCTCGCCTCGAAGGGGCTTCTCTGGAAACACCATATATTTT. Its protein product is CAISPRRGFSGNTIYF.

This clone was observed a few times. J is TRBJ2-7 and V is TRBV7-9; D is uncertain. Deletions cut 5 bases from V and 2 bases from J, with 10 bases between. The germline V gene encodes CDR1 SEHNR and CDR2 FQNEAQ (reference sequence). This CDR3 is built from 13 residues. CDR3 DNA sequence: TGTGCCAGCAGCGGGCAAGCAGCCTACGAGCAGTACTTC. Its translation is CASSGQAAYEQYF.

The V and J genes are TRBV6-5 and TRBJ1-1; D gene ambiguous. From germline, CDR1 is MNHEY and CDR2 SVGAGI. Trimming stripped 2 bases from V and 6 bases from J, with 7 bases between. The CDR3 has 12 residues. The CDR3 is CASSYGGSEAFF. The CDR3 nucleotides read TGTGCCAGCAGTTACGGAGGTTCTGAAGCTTTCTTT.

This rearrangement joins TRBV19 to TRBJ1-5; 10 nucleotides align to TRBD1. Germline V gene data show CDR1 as LNHDA and CDR2 as SQIVND (reference sequence). The CDR3 is 15 amino acids. The junction had 5 bases not matched to a gene; V was cut back by 5 bases and J by 4 bases. This CDR3 reads CASSWGGQGNQPQHF. CDR3 DNA sequence: TGTGCCAGTAGTTGGGGGGGACAGGGGAATCAGCCCCAGCATTTT.

The chain has TRBV29-1 and TRBJ2-1, with 13 nucleotides matching TRBD2. CDR1 and CDR2 from the germline V gene are SQVTM and ANQGSEA. The ends lost 3 bases at V and 1 base at J; junction bases unmatched: 15. This CDR3 has 20 amino acids. CDR3 loop: CSVDGGEGTSGKSSYNEQFF. The DNA for the CDR3 is TGCAGCGTTGATGGTGGGGAAGGGACTAGCGGGAAATCTTCCTACAATGAGCAGTTCTTC.

This clone has only one observation. This sequence joins TRBV19 and TRBJ2-2; 10 bases match TRBD2. Germline V gene data show CDR1 as LNHDA and CDR2 as SQIVND (reference sequence). With V trimmed by 3 bases and J by 5 bases, 9 bases remained unmatched. CDR3 length equals 17 residues. This CDR3 reads CASSISLASGSTGELFF. Here the CDR3 DNA reads TGTGCCAGTAGTATCTCCTTAGCTAGCGGGAGTACCGGGGAGCTGTTTTTT.

The chain links TRBV10-3 to TRBJ2-1, with TRBD2 matching over 10 bases. This CDR3 has 15 amino acids. From germline, CDR1 is ENHRY and CDR2 SYGVKD. The V gene end was trimmed by 3 bases and the J gene end by 8 bases; junction bases not matched to a gene: 7. Here the CDR3 DNA reads TGTGCCATCAGTGAATCCCTAGCGGGAGTCGATGAGCAGTTCTTC. Translated, it gives CAISESLAGVDEQFF.

This chain connects TRBV11-2 to TRBJ2-1; tentatively, D is TRBD1 (5 bases). This CDR3 contains 14 residues. V was cut by 2 bases and J by 3 bases, with 8 bases left in between. CDR1 SGHAT and CDR2 FQNNGV come from the germline V gene. Written as DNA, the CDR3 is TGTGCCAGCAGCTTATTAGGGGTCTACAATGAGCAGTTCTTC. Translation gives CASSLLGVYNEQFF.

V is TRBV9 and J is TRBJ1-1, with TRBD1 matching 7 bases. Trimming at V came to 3 bases and at J to 0 bases, leaving 5 bases not matched to a gene. The CDR3 is 15 amino acids. CDR1 is SGDLS and CDR2 is YYNGEE in the germline V gene. The CDR3 spells CASSDFTGVNTEAFF. CDR3 nucleotides: TGTGCCAGCAGCGACTTTACAGGGGTGAACACTGAAGCTTTCTTT.